This TCR beta chain was recovered during a study of T cell responses to AZD1222 COVID-19 vaccine. Study-wide background: Second-dose intervals of approximately 4 or approximately 12 weeks were pooled. Study-level results: At 160-218 and 743-854, vaccine-associated CD4 TCRs were dominant, and they spanned spike. Spike-specific TCR breadth and depth rose after two AZD1222 doses.

Repertoires were generated with immunoSEQ multiplex PCR, while TCRdb's copy carries only in-frame clones and drops some. The repertoire holds 120,000 or so clones, with over 75% as singletons. V gave up 0 bases and J gave up 0 bases, with 9 bases separating them. The CDR3 is made up of 15 amino acids. Germline lookup yields CDR1 SGHDT and CDR2 YYEEEE. About this clone itself: Its target is not known.

This receptor was identified in an adult in good health. The rearrangement joins TRBV5-6 to TRBJ2-5; D remains ambiguous. Sequenced here: peripheral blood, sampled on day 0 of AZD1222 vaccination. The CDR3 sequence is CASSLVAINQETQYF. The CDR3 nucleotides read TGTGCCAGCAGCTTGGTGGCAATTAACCAAGAGACCCAGTACTTC.